The clone carrying this T cell receptor beta chain appeared once. The CDR3 covers 14 residues. The germline V gene has CDR1 LNHNV and CDR2 YYDKDF (reference sequence). V lost 0 bases, J lost 2 bases, and 5 bases lay in between. TCRdb's copy holds only in-frame clones and misses some; the assay was immunoSEQ multiplex PCR. The data contain approximately 45,000 clones, 86% of them singletons. These data originate in a study of blood T cell repertoires in COVID-19. The chain recombines TRBV15 with TRBJ1-3; D is undetermined. The clonotype originates from a woman of 80 years or more with acute or convalescent COVID-19. Sequenced material: peripheral blood. CDR3 DNA: TGTGCCACCAGCAGAGAAGACACTGGAAACACCATATATTTT. It specifies CATSREDTGNTIYF. The full variable domain, in which reference TRBV15 and TRBJ1-3 provide the parts outside the CDR3, is DAMVIQNPRYQVTQFGKPVTLSCSQTLNHNVMYWYQQKSSQAPKLLFHYYDKDFNNEADTPDNFQSRRPNTSFCFLDIRSPGLGDTAMYLCATSREDTGNTIYFGEGSWLTVV.